This paragraph reports one T cell receptor beta chain. Its antigen is unknown. These data are taken from a study of T-cell reconstitution after alpha-beta-depleted transplantation in children. Study outcomes and limitations: A year post-transplant, T-cell counts and diversity derived mostly from newly produced T cells.

There are 15 residues in the CDR3. Trimming cost V 3 bases and J 5 bases, with 19 bases left between them. Looked up from germline, CDR1 is SQVTM and CDR2 is ANQGSEA. The authors prepared the TCRbeta library with unique molecular identifiers. TCRdb reanalysed the PCR reads using MiXCR and keeps one entry per CDR3 protein. The sample lists around 960,000 distinct CDR3 sequences, about 29% occurring once. V gene TRBV29-1 combines with J gene TRBJ2-5; TRBD1 or TRBD2 may be the D gene (6 bases each). This sequence was found in a boy less than two years old who had a stem cell transplant for SCID, so the T cells may come from the graft donor. Source: PBMCs, mostly from graft donor cells, taken 360 days after TCRalphabeta/CD19-depleted stem cell transplant. CDR3: CSVERGRGAQETQYF. The CDR3 DNA reads as TGCAGCGTTGAGAGGGGAAGGGGGGCGCAGGAGACCCAGTACTTC.